The rows below give T cell receptor beta chains drawn from one sample of a study of blood T cell repertoires in COVID-19. The data were produced by immunoSEQ multiplex PCR, yet TCRdb's version contains in-frame clones alone and is incomplete. Of around 140,000 clones listed, roughly 80% were seen once; the top ten hold 2% to 3%. Input material: PBMCs or T cells enriched from blood (not recorded which). These receptors were taken from a man in his forties with acute COVID-19. Each CDR3 is given with its conserved first and last residue. The order of the fields is J gene, clone size, D gene, CDR3 length, V gene, CDR3 DNA, CDR3 protein. D genes are given only for firm matches. Clone size is shown for a subset of rows, as once, few, many or a class of expanded clone.

J gene: TRBJ2-1; clone size: .; D gene: TRBD2; CDR3 length: 15; V gene: TRBV6-4; CDR3 DNA: TGTGCCAGCAGTGTCCTAGCGGGGGTGTACAATGAGCAGTTCTTC; CDR3 protein: CASSVLAGVYNEQFF
J gene: TRBJ2-1; clone size: .; D gene: TRBD2; CDR3 length: 12; V gene: TRBV7-9; CDR3 DNA: TGTGCCAGCGTAGACGGGGGGTCTGAGCAGTTCTTC; CDR3 protein: CASVDGGSEQFF
J gene: TRBJ1-2; clone size: .; D gene: TRBD1; CDR3 length: 14; V gene: TRBV27; CDR3 DNA: TGTGCCAGCAGGGCGACAGGGAGTGTGCATGGCTACACCTTC; CDR3 protein: CASRATGSVHGYTF
J gene: TRBJ1-3; clone size: .; D gene: TRBD1; CDR3 length: 17; V gene: TRBV10-2; CDR3 DNA: TGCGCCAGCAGTGAGTCGGTTTGGGACAGCTATGGAAACACCATATATTTT; CDR3 protein: CASSESVWDSYGNTIYF
J gene: TRBJ2-1; clone size: .; D gene: TRBD2; CDR3 length: 15; V gene: TRBV9; CDR3 DNA: TGTGCCAGCAGCGTAGGAGGGACCCGGGGGGATGAGCAGTTCTTC; CDR3 protein: CASSVGGTRGDEQFF
J gene: TRBJ2-7; clone size: .; D gene: TRBD1; CDR3 length: 13; V gene: TRBV24-1; CDR3 DNA: TGTGCCACCAGTGATGGACAGGGTAACGAGCAGTACTTC; CDR3 protein: CATSDGQGNEQYF
J gene: TRBJ2-7; clone size: .; D gene: .; CDR3 length: 15; V gene: TRBV15; CDR3 DNA: TGTGCCACCAGCAGAGGGCCAGAGCGAAACTACGAGCAGTACTTC; CDR3 protein: CATSRGPERNYEQYF
J gene: TRBJ2-3; clone size: once; D gene: TRBD2; CDR3 length: 14; V gene: TRBV6-5; CDR3 DNA: TGTGCCAGCGGTAGCGGGGGGTGGACAGATACGCAGTATTTT; CDR3 protein: CASGSGGWTDTQYF
J gene: TRBJ2-7; clone size: .; D gene: TRBD2; CDR3 length: 14; V gene: TRBV28; CDR3 DNA: TGTGCCAGCAGTTATTCTAGCGGGAGGAACGAGCAGTACTTC; CDR3 protein: CASSYSSGRNEQYF
J gene: TRBJ1-1; clone size: .; D gene: .; CDR3 length: 17; V gene: TRBV15; CDR3 DNA: TGTGCCACACCCCCGCGGGGAGGGGGGCCGATGAACACTGAAGCTTTCTTT; CDR3 protein: CATPPRGGGPMNTEAFF
J gene: TRBJ2-1; clone size: .; D gene: .; CDR3 length: 16; V gene: TRBV3-1/TRBV3-2; CDR3 DNA: TGTGCCAGCAGCCAAGGAGGCCGTACTATCTACAATGAGCAGTTCTTC; CDR3 protein: CASSQGGRTIYNEQFF
J gene: TRBJ2-1; clone size: .; D gene: TRBD1; CDR3 length: 14; V gene: TRBV18; CDR3 DNA: TGTGCCAGCTCACCTTCGACAGGGGAAAATGAGCAGTTCTTC; CDR3 protein: CASSPSTGENEQFF
J gene: TRBJ2-3; clone size: .; D gene: .; CDR3 length: 17; V gene: TRBV9; CDR3 DNA: TGTGCCAGCAGCGTAGGGGCGAGCGGACTATCCACAGATACGCAGTATTTT; CDR3 protein: CASSVGASGLSTDTQYF
J gene: TRBJ2-3; clone size: .; D gene: TRBD2; CDR3 length: 19; V gene: TRBV19; CDR3 DNA: TGTGCCAGTAGTTTTTCTCCCGGGACTAGCGGGGGGGCGGCGGATACGCAGTATTTT; CDR3 protein: CASSFSPGTSGGAADTQYF
J gene: TRBJ2-1; clone size: .; D gene: .; CDR3 length: 13; V gene: TRBV4-2; CDR3 DNA: TGTGCCAGCAGCCAAGACGAGCGGGATGAGCAGTTCTTC; CDR3 protein: CASSQDERDEQFF
J gene: TRBJ1-4; clone size: .; D gene: .; CDR3 length: 14; V gene: TRBV25-1; CDR3 DNA: TGTGCCAGCAGTGGTGGGGGGGCGCAAGAAAAACTGTTTTTT; CDR3 protein: CASSGGGAQEKLFF
J gene: TRBJ1-1; clone size: .; D gene: TRBD1; CDR3 length: 15; V gene: TRBV11-1; CDR3 DNA: TGTGCCAGCAGCACCGGGACAGGGGTCTACACTGAAGCTTTCTTT; CDR3 protein: CASSTGTGVYTEAFF